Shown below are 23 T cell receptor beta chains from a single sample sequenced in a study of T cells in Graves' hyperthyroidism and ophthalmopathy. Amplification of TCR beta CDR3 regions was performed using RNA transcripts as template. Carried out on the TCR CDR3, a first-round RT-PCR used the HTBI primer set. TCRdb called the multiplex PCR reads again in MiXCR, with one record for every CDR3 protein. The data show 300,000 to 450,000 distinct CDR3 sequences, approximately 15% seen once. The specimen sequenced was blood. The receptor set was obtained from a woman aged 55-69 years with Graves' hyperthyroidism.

CDR3 protein: CASSYSNYPGKGEQYF. The CDR3 coding sequence is TGTGCCAGCAGTTACTCGAATTATCCAGGGAAGGGCGAGCAGTACTTC. The chain uses TRBV6-5 and TRBJ2-7, with D possibly TRBD1 on 5 matching bases. V dropped 0 bases and J dropped 6 bases, with 18 bases sitting between them. This CDR3 contains 16 residues. Germline assignment: CDR1 MNHEY and CDR2 SVGAGI.

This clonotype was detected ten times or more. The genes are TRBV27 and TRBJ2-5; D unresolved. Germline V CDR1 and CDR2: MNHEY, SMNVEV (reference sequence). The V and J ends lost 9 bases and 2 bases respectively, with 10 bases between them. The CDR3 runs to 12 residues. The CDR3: CASGRLQETQYF. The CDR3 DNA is TGTGCCAGTGGGCGGCTGCAAGAGACCCAGTACTTC.

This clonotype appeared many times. This CDR3 is CASSFLAGGPFNEQFF. The CDR3 DNA sequence: TGTGCCAGCAGCTTCTTAGCGGGAGGGCCATTCAATGAGCAGTTCTTC. The chain carries TRBV7-9 and TRBJ2-1; 11 bases agree with TRBD2. CDR3 length: 16 amino acids. J gave up 6 bases and V 3 bases, and 7 bases lay outside the gene matches. Germline values: CDR1 SEHNR, CDR2 FQNEAQ (reference sequence). The full variable domain, its missing parts supplied by reference TRBV7-9 and TRBJ2-1, is DTGVSQNPRHKITKRGQNVTFRCDPISEHNRLYWYRQTLGQGPEFLTYFQNEAQLEKSRLLSDRFSAERPKGSFSTLEIQRTEQGDSAMYLCASSFLAGGPFNEQFFGPGTRLTVL.

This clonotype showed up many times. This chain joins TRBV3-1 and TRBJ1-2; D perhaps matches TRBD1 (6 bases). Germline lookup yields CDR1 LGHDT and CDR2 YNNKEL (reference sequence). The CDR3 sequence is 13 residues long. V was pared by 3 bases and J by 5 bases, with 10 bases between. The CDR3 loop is CASSQRGVYGYTF. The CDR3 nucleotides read TGTGCCAGCAGCCAGAGGGGGGTTTATGGCTACACCTTC.

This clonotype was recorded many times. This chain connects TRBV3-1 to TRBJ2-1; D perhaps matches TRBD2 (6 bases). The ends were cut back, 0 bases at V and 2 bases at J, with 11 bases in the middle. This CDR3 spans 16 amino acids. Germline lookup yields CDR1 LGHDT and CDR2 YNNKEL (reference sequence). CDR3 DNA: TGTGCCAGCAGCCAAGATCTAGCGTCCGCCTACAATGAGCAGTTCTTC. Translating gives CASSQDLASAYNEQFF.

The CDR3 region is CASDSLTSGGSTDTQYF. The CDR3 DNA is TGTGCCAGCGATAGCCTTACTAGCGGGGGTAGCACAGATACGCAGTATTTT. The chain is built from TRBV28 and TRBJ2-3; the match to TRBD2 covers 11 bases. The CDR3 covers 17 residues. Germline-derived CDR1 and CDR2 are MDHEN and SYDVKM. J was trimmed by 0 bases and V by 8 bases; bases with no gene match: 10. Supplemented by reference TRBV28 and TRBJ2-3, the full variable domain reads DVKVTQSSRYLVKRTGEKVFLECVQDMDHENMFWYRQDPGLGLRLIYFSYDVKMKEKGDIPEGYSVSREKKERFSLILESASTNQTSMYLCASDSLTSGGSTDTQYFGPGTRLTVL.

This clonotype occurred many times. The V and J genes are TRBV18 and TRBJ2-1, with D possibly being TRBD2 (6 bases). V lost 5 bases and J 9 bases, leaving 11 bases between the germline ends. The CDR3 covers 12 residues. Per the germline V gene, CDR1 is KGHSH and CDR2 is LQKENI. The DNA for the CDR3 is TGTGCCAGCTCATCTAGCGAAGGTGAGCAGTTCTTC. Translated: CASSSSEGEQFF.

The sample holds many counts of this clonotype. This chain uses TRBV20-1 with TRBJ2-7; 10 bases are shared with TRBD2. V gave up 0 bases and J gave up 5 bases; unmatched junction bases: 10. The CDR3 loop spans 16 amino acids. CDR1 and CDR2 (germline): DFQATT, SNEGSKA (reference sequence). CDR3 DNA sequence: TGCAGTGCTAGAGATGGCGCTAGCGGGAGCCCCAACGAGCAGTACTTC. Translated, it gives CSARDGASGSPNEQYF.

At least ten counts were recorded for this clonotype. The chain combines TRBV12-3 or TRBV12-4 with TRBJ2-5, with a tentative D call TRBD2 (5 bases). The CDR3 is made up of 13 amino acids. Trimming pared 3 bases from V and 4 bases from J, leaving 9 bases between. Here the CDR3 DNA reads TGTGCCAGCAGTTTGGTCCGGGGAGAGACCCAGTACTTC. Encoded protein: CASSLVRGETQYF.

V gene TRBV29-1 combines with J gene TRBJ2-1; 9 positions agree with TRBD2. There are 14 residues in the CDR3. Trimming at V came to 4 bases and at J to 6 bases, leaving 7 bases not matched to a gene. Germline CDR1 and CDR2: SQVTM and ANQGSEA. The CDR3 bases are TGCAGCGTTGTGACTAGCGGTCTTGTCAATGAGCAGTTCTTC. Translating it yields CSVVTSGLVNEQFF.

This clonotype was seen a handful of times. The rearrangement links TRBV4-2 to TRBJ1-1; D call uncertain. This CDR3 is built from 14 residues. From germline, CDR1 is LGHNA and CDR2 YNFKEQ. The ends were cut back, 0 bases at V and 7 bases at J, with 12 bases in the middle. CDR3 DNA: TGTGCCAGCAGCCAAGATGGCTGGTTCAGTGAAGCTTTCTTT. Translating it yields CASSQDGWFSEAFF.

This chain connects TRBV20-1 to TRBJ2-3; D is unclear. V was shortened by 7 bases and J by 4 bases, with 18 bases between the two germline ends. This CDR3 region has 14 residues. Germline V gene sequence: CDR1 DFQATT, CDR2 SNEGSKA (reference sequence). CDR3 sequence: CSVGAEQTADTQYF. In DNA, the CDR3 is TGCAGTGTTGGCGCGGAACAAACCGCAGATACGCAGTATTTT.

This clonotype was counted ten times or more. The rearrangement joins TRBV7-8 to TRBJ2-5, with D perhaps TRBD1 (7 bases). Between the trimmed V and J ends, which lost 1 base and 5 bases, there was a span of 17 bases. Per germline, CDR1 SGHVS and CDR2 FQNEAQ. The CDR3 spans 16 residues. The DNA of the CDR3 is TGTGCCAGCAGCTTAGTCGGCCGACAGGGAGGCGAGACCCAGTACTTC. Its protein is CASSLVGRQGGETQYF.

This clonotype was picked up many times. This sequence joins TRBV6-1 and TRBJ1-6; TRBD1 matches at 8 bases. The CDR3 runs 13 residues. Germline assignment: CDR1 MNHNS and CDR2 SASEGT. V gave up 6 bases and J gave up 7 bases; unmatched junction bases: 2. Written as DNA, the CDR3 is TGTGCCAGCAGAAGGACAGGGAATTCACCCCTCCACTTT. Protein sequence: CASRRTGNSPLHF.

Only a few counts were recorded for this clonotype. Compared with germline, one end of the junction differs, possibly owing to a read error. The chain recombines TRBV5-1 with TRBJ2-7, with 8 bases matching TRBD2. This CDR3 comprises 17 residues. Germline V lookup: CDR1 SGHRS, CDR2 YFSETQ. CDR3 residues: CASGLAGGGRSSYEQYF. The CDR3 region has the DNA TGCGCCAGCGGCTTGGCCGGGGGGGGCAGGAGCTCCTACGAGCAGTACTTC. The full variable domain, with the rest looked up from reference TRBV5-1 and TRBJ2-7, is KAGVTQTPRYLIKTRGQQVTLSCSPISGHRSVSWYQQTPGQGLQFLFEYFSETQRNKGNFPGRFSGRQFSNSRSEMNVSTLELGDSALYLCASGLAGGGRSSYEQYFGPGTRLTVT.

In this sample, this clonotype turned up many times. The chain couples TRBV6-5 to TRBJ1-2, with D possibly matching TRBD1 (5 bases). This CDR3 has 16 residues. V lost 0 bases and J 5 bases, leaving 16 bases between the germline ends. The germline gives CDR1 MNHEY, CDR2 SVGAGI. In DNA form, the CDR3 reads TGTGCCAGCAGTTACTCGACGGGGCCGACGGGGTATGGCTACACCTTC. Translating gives CASSYSTGPTGYGYTF.

The DNA of the CDR3 is TGTGCCAGCAGACCGACAGGGGGGTTGAGTGAAAAACTGTTTTTT. Residues: CASRPTGGLSEKLFF. J is TRBJ1-4 and V is TRBV6-2 or TRBV6-3, with TRBD1 identical over 9 bases. The J segment lost 7 bases and the V segment lost 6 bases, leaving 9 bases of the junction unmatched. This CDR3 is built from 15 residues. Germline loops: CDR1 MNHEY, CDR2 SVGEGT.

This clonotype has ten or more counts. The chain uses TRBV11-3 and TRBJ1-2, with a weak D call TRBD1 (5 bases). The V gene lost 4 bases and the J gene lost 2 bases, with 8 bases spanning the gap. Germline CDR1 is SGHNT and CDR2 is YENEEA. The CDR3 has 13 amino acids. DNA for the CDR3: TGTGCCAGCAGCTCGGGACGGAACTATGGCTACACCTTC. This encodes CASSSGRNYGYTF.

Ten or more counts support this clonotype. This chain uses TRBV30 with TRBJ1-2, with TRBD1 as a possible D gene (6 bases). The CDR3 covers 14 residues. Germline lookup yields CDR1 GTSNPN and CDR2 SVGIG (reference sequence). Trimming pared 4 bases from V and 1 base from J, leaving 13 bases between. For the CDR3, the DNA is TGTGCCTGGAACCCTCAGGGGATTAACTATGGCTACACCTTC. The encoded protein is CAWNPQGINYGYTF.

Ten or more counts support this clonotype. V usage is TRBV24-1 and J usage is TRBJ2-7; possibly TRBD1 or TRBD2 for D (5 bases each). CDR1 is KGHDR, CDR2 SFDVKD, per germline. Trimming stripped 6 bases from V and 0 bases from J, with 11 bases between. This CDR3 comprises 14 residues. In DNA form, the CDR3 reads TGTGCCACCAGTCAGCCAGGGACCTCCTACGAGCAGTACTTC. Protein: CATSQPGTSYEQYF.

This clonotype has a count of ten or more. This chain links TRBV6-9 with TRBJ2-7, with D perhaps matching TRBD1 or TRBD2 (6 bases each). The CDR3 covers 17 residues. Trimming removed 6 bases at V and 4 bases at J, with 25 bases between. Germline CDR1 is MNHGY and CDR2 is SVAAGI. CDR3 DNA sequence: TGTGCCAGCAGCTATGTACTATCTGGCCAGGGGAGGTACGAGCAGTACTTC. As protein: CASSYVLSGQGRYEQYF.

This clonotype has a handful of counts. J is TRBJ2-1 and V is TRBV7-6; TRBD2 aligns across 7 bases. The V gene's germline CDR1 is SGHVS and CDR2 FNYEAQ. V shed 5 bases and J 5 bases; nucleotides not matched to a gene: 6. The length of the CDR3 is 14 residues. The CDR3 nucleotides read TGTGCCAGCAGCGGGAGGGAGTTCGACAATGAGCAGTTCTTC. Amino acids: CASSGREFDNEQFF.

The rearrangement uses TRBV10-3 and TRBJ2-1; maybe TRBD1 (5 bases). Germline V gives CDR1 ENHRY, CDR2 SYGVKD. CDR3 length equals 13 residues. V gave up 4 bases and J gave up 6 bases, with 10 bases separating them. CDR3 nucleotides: TGTGCCATCAGTGGCAGGGAAAGCAATGAGCAGTTCTTC. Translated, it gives CAISGRESNEQFF.